This T cell receptor (beta chain) is from a study of T cells expressing NK-cell markers. Study summary: Out of eight donors sequenced, seven tested HCMV-seropositive and the remaining one seronegative.

TCRdb reanalyzed the 5' RACE reads, giving one entry per CDR3 protein sequence and no DNA. The specimen's table records fewer than 400,000 distinct CDR3 sequences. CDR1 and CDR2 (germline): SEHNR, FQNEAQ (reference sequence). The length of the CDR3 is 15 residues. This receptor was identified in a man aged 18-69 years in good health. The J gene is TRBJ1-5, the V gene TRBV7-9; without DNA, the TCRdb call of TRBD1 cannot be checked. Sequencing was performed on blood T cells: a sorted CD56 or NKG2C T cell subset, CD4+ or CD8+ T cells, or bulk PBMC T cells (not recorded which). This CDR3 reads CASSLAGQGGQPQHF.